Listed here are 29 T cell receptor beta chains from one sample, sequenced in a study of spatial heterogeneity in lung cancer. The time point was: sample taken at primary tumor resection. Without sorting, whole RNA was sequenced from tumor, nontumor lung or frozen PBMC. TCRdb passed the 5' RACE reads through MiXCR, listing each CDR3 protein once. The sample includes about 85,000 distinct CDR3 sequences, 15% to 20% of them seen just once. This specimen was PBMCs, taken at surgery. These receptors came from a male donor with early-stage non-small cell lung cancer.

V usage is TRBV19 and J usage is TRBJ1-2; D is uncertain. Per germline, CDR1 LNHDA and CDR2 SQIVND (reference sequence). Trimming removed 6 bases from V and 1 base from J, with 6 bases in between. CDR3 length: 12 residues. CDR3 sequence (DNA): TGTGCCAGTAGCAGCCTTAACTATGGCTACACCTTC. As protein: CASSSLNYGYTF.

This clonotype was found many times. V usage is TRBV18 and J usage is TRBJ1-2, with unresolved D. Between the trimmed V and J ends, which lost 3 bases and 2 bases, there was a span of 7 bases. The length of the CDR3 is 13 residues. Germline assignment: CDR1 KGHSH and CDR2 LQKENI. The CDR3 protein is CASSPEGNYGYTF. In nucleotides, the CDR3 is TGTGCCAGCTCACCGGAGGGAAACTATGGCTACACCTTC.

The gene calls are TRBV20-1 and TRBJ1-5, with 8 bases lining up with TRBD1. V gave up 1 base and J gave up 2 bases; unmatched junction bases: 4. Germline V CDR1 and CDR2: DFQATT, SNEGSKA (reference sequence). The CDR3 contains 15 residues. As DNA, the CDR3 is TGCAGTGCTAGAGGTGGGACAGGAGGCAATCAGCCCCAGCATTTT. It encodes CSARGGTGGNQPQHF.

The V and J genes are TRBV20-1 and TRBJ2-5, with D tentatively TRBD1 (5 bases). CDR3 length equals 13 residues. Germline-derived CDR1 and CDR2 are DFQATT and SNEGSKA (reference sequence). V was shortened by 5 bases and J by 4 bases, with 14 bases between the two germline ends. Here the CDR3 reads CSALAGQGETQYF. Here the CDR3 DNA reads TGCAGTGCTCTGGCAGGGCAGGGAGAGACCCAGTACTTC.

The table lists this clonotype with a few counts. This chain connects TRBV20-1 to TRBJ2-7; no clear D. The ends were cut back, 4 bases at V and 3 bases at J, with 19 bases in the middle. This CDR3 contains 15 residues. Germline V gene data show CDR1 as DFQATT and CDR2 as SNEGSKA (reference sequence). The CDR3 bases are TGCAGTGCTATCCTCCCGGCAGCCAAGGGCTACGAGCAGTACTTC. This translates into CSAILPAAKGYEQYF.

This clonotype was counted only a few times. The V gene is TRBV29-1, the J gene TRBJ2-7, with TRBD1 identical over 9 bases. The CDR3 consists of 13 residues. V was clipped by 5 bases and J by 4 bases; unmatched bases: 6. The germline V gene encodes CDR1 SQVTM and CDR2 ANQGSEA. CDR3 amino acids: CSVPGQGNYEQYF. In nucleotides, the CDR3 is TGCAGCGTTCCGGGACAGGGAAATTACGAGCAGTACTTC.

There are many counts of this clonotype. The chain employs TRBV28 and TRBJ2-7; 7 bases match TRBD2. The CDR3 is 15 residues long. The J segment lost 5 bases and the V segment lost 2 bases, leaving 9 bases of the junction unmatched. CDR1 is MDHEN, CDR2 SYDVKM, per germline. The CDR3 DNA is TGTGCCAGCAGTTTAAGTCTTGCGGGAGTCGACGAGCAGTACTTC. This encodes CASSLSLAGVDEQYF.

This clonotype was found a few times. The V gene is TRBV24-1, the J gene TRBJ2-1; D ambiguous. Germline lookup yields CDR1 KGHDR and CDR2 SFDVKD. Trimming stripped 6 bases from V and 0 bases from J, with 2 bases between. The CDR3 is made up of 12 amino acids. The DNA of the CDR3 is TGTGCCACCAGTAACTCCTACAATGAGCAGTTCTTC. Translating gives CATSNSYNEQFF.

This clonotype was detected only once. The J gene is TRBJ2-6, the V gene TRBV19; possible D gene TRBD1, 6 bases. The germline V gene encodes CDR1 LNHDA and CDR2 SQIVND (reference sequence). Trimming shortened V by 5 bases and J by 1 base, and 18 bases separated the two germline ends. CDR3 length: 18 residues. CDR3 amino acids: CASSPRPITGSGANVLTF. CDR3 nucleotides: TGTGCCAGTAGTCCCCGCCCCATTACAGGGTCTGGGGCCAACGTCCTGACTTTC.

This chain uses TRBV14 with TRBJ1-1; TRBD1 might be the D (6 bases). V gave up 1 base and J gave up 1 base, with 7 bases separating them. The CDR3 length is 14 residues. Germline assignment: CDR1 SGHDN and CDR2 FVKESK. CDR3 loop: CASSQVQGNTEAFF. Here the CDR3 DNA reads TGTGCCAGCAGCCAAGTACAGGGGAACACTGAAGCTTTCTTT.

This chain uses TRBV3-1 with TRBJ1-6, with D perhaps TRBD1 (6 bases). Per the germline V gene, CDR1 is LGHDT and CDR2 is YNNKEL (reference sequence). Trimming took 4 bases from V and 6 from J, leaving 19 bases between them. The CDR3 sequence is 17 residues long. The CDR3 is CASSPDRIKGFNSPLHF. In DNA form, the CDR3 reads TGTGCCAGCAGCCCCGACAGGATTAAAGGGTTTAATTCACCCCTCCACTTT.

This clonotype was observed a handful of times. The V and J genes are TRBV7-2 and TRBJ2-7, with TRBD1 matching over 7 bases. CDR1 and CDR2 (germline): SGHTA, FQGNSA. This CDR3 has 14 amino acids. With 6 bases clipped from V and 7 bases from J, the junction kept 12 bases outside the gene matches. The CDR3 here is CASRSAGTEGEQYF. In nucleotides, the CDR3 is TGTGCCAGCAGGAGTGCCGGGACAGAAGGGGAGCAGTACTTC. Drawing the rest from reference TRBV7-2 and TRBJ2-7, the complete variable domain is GAGVSQSPSNKVTEKGKDVELRCDPISGHTALYWYRQSLGQGLEFLIYFQGNSAPDKSGLPSDRFSAERTGGSVSTLTIQRTQQEDSAVYLCASRSAGTEGEQYFGPGTRLTVT.

As DNA, the CDR3 is TGTGCCAGTAGCGGGAGCTACGAGCAGTACTTC. This translates into CASSGSYEQYF. The chain employs TRBV2 and TRBJ2-7, with 9 bases aligning to TRBD2. The CDR3 is made up of 11 amino acids. The germline V gene encodes CDR1 SNHLY and CDR2 FYNNEI. Unmatched junction bases numbered 0, after V lost 9 bases and J lost 3 bases. The variable domain in full, with the rest retrieved from reference TRBV2 and TRBJ2-7, is EPEVTQTPSHQVTQMGQEVILRCVPISNHLYFYWYRQILGQKVEFLVSFYNNEISEKSEIFDDQFSVERPDGSNFTLKIRSTKLEDSAMYFCASSGSYEQYFGPGTRLTVT.

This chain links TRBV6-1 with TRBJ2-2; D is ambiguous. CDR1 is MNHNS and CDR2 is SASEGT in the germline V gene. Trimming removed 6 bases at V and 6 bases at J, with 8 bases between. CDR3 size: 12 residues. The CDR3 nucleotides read TGTGCCAGCAGCCTTAATTCCGGGGAGCTGTTTTTT. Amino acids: CASSLNSGELFF.

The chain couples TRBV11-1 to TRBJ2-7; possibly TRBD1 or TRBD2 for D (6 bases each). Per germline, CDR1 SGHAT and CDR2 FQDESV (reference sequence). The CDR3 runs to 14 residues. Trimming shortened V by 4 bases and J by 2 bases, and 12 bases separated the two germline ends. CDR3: CASSWGRGTYEQYF. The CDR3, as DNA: TGTGCCAGCAGCTGGGGGCGGGGCACCTACGAGCAGTACTTC. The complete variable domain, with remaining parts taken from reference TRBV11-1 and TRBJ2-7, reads EAEVAQSPRYKITEKSQAVAFWCDPISGHATLYWYRQILGQGPELLVQFQDESVVDDSQLPKDRFSAERLKGVDSTLKIQPAELGDSAMYLCASSWGRGTYEQYFGPGTRLTVT.

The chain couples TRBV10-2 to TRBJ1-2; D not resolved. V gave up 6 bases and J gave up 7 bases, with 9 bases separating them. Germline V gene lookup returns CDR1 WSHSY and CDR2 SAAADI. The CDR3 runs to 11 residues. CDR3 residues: CASSQSGGYTF. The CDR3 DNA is TGCGCCAGCAGCCAGTCTGGTGGCTACACCTTC.

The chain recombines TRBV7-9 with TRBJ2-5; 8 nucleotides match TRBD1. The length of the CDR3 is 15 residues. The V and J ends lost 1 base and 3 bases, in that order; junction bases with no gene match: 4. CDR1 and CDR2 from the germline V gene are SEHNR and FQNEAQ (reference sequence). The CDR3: CASSLVLDREETQYF. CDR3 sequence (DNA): TGTGCCAGCAGCTTAGTGCTGGACAGGGAAGAGACCCAGTACTTC.

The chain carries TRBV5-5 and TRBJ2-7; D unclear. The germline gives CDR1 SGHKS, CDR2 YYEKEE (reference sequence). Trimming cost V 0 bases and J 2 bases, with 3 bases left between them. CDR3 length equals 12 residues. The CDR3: CASSLEAYEQYF. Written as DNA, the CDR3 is TGTGCCAGCAGCTTGGAGGCCTACGAGCAGTACTTC. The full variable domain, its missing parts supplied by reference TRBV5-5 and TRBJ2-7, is DAGVTQSPTHLIKTRGQQVTLRCSPISGHKSVSWYQQVLGQGPQFIFQYYEKEERGRGNFPDRFSARQFPNYSSELNVNALLLGDSALYLCASSLEAYEQYFGPGTRLTVT.

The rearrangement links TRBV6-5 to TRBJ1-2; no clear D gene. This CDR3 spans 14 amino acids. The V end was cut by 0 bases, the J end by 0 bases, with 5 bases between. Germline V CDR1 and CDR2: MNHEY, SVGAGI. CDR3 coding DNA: TGTGCCAGCAGTTACTCACCTCCTAACTATGGCTACACCTTC. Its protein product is CASSYSPPNYGYTF.

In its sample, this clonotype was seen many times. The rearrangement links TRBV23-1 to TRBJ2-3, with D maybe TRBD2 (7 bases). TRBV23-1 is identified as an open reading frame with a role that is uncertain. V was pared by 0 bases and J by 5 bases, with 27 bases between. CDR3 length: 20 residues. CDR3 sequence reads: CASSQSHREGEPRQRDTQYF. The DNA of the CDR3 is TGCGCCAGCAGTCAATCCCACAGGGAGGGGGAACCAAGACAGAGAGATACGCAGTATTTT.

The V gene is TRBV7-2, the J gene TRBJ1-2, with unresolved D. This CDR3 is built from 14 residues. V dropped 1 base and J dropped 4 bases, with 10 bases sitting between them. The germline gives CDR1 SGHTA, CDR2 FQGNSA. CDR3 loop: CASSLDLTVYGYTF. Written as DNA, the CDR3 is TGTGCCAGCAGCTTAGATCTAACAGTCTATGGCTACACCTTC.

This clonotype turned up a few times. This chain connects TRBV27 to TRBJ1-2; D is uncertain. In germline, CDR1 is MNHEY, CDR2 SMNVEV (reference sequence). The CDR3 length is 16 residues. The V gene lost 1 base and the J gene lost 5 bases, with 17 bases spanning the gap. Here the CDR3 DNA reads TGTGCCAGCAGTTTATACTTCCGGGCCGGACGATATGGCTACACCTTC. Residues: CASSLYFRAGRYGYTF.

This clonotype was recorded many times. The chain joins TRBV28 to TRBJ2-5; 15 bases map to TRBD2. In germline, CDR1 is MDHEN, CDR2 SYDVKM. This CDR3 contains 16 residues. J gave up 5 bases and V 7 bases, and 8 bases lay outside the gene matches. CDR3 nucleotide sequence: TGTGCCAGCACCCGTTCGGGACTAGCGGGAGGCGAGACCCAGTACTTC. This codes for CASTRSGLAGGETQYF.

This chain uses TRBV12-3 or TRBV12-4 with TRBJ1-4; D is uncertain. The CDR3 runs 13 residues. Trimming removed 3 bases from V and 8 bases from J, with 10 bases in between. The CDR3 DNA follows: TGTGCCAGCAGTTTCTCCGGGAAGGAAAAACTGTTTTTT. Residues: CASSFSGKEKLFF.

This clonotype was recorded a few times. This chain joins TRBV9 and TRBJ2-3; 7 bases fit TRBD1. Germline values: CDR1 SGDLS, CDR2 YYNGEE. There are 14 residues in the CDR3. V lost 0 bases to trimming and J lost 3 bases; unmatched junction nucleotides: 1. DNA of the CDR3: TGTGCCAGCAGCGTAGACAGGGGTACAGATACGCAGTATTTT. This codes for CASSVDRGTDTQYF.

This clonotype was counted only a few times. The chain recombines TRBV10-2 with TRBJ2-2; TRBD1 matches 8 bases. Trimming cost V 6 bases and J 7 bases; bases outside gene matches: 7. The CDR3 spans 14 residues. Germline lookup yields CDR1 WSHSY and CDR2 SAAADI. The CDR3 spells CASSEQGDGGELFF. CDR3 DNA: TGCGCCAGCAGCGAACAGGGGGACGGCGGGGAGCTGTTTTTT.

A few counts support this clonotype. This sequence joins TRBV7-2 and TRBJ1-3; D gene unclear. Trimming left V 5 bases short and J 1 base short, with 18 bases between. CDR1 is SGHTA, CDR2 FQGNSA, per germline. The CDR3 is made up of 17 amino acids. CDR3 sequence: CASSRSSGKLSGNTIYF. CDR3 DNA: TGTGCCAGCAGCCGATCGAGTGGAAAGCTTTCTGGAAACACCATATATTTT.

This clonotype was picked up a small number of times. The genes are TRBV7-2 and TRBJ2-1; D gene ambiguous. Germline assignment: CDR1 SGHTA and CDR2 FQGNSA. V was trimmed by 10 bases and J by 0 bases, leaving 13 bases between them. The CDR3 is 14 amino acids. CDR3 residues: CATQPPFSYNEQFF. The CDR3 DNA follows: TGTGCCACCCAGCCGCCCTTCTCCTACAATGAGCAGTTCTTC.

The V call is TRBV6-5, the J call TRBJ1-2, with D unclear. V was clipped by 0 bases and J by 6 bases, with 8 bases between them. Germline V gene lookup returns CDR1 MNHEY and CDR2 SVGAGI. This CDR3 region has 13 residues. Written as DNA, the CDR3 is TGTGCCAGCAGTTACTCCACCTCCAATGGCTACACCTTC. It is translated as CASSYSTSNGYTF.